This T cell receptor beta chain derives from a study of monozygotic twins with inflammatory bowel disease. Study findings and constraints: TCRbeta diversity (inverse Simpson) was lower in IBD patients than in healthy co-twins.

cDNA was made in eight separate reactions per sample. A 6-nucleotide sample barcode was carried by the UMIs, which template switching added. TCRalpha and TCRbeta cDNA was put through two nested PCRs of approximately 17 and 9 cycles. TCRdb reworked the 5' RACE reads into one entry per CDR3 protein, no DNA. The data include around 140,000 distinct CDR3 sequences; the top ten clones carry about 1.2%. A note on this clonotype: Antigen specificity is unknown.

This CDR3 region has 16 residues. Germline lookup yields CDR1 ENHRY and CDR2 SYGVKD. The sequenced sample consisted of blood. This chain links TRBV10-3 with TRBJ2-5; TCRdb reports TRBD2, a call that lacks DNA to check it against. The TCR was taken from a human donor with ulcerative colitis or Crohn's disease, or a healthy co-twin of an affected twin (not recorded which). The CDR3 protein is CAIGRGTSGRAETQYF.